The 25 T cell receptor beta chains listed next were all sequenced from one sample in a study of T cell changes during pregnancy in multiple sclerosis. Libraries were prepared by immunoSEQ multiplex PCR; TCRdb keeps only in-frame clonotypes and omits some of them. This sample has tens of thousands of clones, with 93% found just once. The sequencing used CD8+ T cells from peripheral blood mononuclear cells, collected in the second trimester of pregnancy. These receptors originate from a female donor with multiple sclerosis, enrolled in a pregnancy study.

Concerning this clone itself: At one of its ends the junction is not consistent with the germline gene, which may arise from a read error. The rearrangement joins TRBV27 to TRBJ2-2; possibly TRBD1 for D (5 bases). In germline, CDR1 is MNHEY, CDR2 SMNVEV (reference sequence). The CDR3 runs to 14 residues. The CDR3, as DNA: TGTGCCAGCAGTAGGCCCGAAAGTGGGGCGGCCAAGGTTTTT. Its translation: CASSRPESGAAKVF.

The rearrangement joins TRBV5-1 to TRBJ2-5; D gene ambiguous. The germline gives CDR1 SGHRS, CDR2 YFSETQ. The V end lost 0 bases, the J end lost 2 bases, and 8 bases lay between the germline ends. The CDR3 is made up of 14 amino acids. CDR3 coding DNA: TGCGCCAGCAGCTTGGTAACAGAGCAAGAGACCCAGTACTTC. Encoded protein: CASSLVTEQETQYF.

The CDR3: CASSFSFQPQHF. CDR3 coding DNA: TGTGCCAGCAGTTTTTCATTTCAGCCCCAGCATTTT. The genes are TRBV28 and TRBJ1-5, with D unresolved. Between the trimmed V and J ends, which lost 3 bases and 6 bases, there was a span of 6 bases. This CDR3 spans 12 amino acids. Germline CDR1 and CDR2: MDHEN and SYDVKM.

The DNA of the CDR3 is TGTGCCATCAGTGAGCCGCAGAAAGGAGGCTACGAGCAGTACTTC. It codes for CAISEPQKGGYEQYF. The rearrangement uses TRBV10-3 and TRBJ2-7; TRBD2 is a possible D gene (5 bases). The germline V and J ends were trimmed by 2 bases and 3 bases, with 14 bases remaining between them. Germline V gives CDR1 ENHRY, CDR2 SYGVKD. This CDR3 spans 15 amino acids.

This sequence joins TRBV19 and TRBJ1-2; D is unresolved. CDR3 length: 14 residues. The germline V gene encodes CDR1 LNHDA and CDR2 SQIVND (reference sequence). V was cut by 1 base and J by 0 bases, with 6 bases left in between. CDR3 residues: CASSIGHTNYGYTF. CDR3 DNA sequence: TGTGCCAGTAGTATAGGACATACTAACTATGGCTACACCTTC.

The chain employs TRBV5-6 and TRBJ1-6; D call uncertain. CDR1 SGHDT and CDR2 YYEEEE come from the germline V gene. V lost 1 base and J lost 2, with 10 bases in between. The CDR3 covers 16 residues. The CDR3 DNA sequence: TGTGCCAGCAGCTTGTCCGGGGTTCCCTATAATTCACCCCTCCACTTT. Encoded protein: CASSLSGVPYNSPLHF.

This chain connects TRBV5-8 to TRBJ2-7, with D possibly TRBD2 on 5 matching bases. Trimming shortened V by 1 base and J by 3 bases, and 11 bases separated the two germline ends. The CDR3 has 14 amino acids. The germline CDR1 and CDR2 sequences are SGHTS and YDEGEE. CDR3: CASSLFGGFYEQYF. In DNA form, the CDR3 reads TGTGCCAGCAGCTTGTTTGGCGGGTTCTACGAGCAGTACTTC.

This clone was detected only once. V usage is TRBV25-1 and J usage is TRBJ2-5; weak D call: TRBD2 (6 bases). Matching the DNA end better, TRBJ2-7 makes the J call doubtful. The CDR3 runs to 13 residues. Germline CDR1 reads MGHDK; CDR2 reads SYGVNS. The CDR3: CASSQGGATEQYF. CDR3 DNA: TGTGCCAGCAGTCAAGGCGGGGCTACCGAGCAGTACTTC.

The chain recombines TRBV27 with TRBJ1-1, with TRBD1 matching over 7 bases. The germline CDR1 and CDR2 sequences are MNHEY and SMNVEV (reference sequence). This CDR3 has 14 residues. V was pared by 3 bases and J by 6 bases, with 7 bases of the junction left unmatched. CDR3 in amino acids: CASSLGQPPAEAFF. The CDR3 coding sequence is TGTGCCAGCAGTTTGGGACAGCCCCCCGCTGAAGCTTTCTTT.

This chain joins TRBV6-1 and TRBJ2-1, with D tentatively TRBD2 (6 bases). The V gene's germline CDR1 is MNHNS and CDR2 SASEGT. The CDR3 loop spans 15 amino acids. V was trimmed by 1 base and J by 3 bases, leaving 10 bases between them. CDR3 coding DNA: TGTGCCAGCAGTGAAGAGGCTAGCGTCTACAATGAGCAGTTCTTC. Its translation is CASSEEASVYNEQFF.

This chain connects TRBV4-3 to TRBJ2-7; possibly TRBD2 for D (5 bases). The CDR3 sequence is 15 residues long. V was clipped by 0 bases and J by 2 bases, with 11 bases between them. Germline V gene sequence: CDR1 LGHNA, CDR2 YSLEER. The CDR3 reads CASSQDGSGTYEQYF. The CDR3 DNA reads TGCGCCAGCAGCCAAGACGGATCGGGGACCTACGAGCAGTACTTC.

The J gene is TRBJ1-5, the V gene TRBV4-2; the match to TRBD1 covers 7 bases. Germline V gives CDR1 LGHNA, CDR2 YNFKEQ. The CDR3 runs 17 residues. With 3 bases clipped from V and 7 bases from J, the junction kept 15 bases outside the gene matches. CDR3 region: CASSQREVTGKGQPQHF. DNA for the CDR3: TGTGCCAGCAGCCAGAGGGAAGTGACAGGGAAGGGCCAGCCCCAGCATTTT.

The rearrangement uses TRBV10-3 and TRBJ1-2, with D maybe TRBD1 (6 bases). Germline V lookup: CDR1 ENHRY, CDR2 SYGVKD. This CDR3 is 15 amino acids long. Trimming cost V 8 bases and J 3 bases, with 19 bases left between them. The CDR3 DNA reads TGTGCCATCCGGGGGGCAGGGGTTGGCGACTATGGCTACACCTTC. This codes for CAIRGAGVGDYGYTF.

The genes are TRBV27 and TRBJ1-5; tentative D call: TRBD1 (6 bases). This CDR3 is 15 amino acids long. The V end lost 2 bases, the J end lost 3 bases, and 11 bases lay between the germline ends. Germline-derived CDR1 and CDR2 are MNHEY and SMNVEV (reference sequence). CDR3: CASSLVQGINQPQHF. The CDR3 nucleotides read TGTGCCAGCAGTTTAGTGCAGGGGATCAATCAGCCCCAGCATTTT.

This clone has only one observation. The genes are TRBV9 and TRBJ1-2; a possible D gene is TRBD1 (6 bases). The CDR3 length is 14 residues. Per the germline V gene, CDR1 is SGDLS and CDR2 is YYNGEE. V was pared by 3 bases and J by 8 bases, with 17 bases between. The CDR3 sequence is CASSASDRSLGYTF. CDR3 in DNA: TGTGCCAGCAGCGCTTCCGACAGGTCACTAGGCTACACCTTC.

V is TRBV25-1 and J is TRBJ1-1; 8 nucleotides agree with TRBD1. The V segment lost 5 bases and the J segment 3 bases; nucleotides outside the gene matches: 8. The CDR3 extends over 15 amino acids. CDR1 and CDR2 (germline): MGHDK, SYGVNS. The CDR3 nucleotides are TGTGCCAGCAGTCTTCAGGGGGCCATGGACACTGAAGCTTTCTTT. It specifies CASSLQGAMDTEAFF.

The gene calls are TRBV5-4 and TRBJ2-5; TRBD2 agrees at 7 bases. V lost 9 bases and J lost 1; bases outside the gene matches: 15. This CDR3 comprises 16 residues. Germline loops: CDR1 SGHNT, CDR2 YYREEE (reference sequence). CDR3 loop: CATTGGDRDSQETQYF. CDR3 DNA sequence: TGTGCCACAACGGGAGGAGACCGCGATTCCCAAGAGACCCAGTACTTC.

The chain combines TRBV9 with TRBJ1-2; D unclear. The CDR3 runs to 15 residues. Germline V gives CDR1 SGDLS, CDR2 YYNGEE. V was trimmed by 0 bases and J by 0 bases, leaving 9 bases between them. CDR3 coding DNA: TGTGCCAGCAGCGTAGGAGGTACACCTAACTATGGCTACACCTTC. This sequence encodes CASSVGGTPNYGYTF.

The CDR3 loop reads CASSQTLGEVVVGETQYF. CDR3 bases: TGTGCCAGCAGCCAAACCTTGGGGGAGGTGGTGGTGGGAGAGACCCAGTACTTC. The chain joins TRBV4-2 to TRBJ2-5; TRBD2 might be the D (6 bases). V was trimmed by 2 bases and J by 4 bases, leaving 23 bases between them. Germline-derived CDR1 and CDR2 are LGHNA and YNFKEQ. The CDR3 sequence is 18 residues long.

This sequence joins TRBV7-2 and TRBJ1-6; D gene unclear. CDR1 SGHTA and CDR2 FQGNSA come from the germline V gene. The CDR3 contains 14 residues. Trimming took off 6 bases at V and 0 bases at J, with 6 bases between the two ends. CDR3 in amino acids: CASRVSSYNSPLHF. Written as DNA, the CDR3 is TGTGCCAGCAGGGTCAGCTCCTATAATTCACCCCTCCACTTT.

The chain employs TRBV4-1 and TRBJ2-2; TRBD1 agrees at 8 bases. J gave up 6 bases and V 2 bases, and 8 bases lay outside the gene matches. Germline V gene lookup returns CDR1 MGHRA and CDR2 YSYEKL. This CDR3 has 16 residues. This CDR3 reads CASSQIPQGAAGELFF. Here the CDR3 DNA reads TGCGCCAGCAGCCAAATCCCCCAGGGGGCGGCCGGGGAGCTGTTTTTT.

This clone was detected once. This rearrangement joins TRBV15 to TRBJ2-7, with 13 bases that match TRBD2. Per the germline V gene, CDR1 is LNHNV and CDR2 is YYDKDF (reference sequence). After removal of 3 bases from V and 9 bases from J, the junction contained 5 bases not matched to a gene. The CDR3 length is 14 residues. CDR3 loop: CATSSGGLAGAQYF. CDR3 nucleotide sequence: TGTGCCACCAGCAGTGGAGGACTAGCGGGAGCGCAGTACTTC.

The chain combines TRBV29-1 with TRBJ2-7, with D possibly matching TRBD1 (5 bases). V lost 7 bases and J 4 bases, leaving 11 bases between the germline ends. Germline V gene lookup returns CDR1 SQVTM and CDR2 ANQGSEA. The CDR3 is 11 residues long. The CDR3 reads CSAGHMYEQYF. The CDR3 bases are TGCAGCGCTGGACACATGTACGAGCAGTACTTC.

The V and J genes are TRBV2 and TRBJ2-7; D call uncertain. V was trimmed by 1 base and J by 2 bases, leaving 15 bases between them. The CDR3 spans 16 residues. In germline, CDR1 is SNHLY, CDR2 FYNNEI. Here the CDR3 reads CASSEGLTYYTYEQYF. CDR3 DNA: TGTGCCAGCAGTGAAGGGCTCACTTACTACACCTACGAGCAGTACTTC.

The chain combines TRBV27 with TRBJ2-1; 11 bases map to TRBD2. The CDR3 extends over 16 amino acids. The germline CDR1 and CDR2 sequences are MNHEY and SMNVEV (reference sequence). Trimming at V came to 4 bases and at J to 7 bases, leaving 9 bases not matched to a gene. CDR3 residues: CASSSLLAGERNEQFF. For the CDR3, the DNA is TGTGCCAGCAGTTCTCTACTAGCGGGAGAAAGAAATGAGCAGTTCTTC.